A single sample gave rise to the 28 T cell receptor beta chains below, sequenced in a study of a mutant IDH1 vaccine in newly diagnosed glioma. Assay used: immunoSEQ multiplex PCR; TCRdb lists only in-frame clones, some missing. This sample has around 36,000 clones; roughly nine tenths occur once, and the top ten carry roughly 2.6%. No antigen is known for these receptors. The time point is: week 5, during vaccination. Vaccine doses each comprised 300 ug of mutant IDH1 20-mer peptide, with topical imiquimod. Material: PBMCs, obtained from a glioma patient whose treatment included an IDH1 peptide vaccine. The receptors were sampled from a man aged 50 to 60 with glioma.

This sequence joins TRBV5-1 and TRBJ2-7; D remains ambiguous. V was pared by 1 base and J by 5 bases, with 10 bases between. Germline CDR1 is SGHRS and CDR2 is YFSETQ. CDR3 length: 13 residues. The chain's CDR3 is CASSLSPGHEQYF. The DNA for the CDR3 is TGCGCCAGCAGCTTGAGCCCTGGCCACGAGCAGTACTTC.

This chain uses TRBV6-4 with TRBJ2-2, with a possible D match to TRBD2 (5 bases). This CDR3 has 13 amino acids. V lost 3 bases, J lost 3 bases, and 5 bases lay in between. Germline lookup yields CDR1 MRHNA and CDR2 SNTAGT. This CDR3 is CASSEDYTGELFF. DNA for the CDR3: TGTGCCAGCAGTGAGGACTACACCGGGGAGCTGTTTTTT.

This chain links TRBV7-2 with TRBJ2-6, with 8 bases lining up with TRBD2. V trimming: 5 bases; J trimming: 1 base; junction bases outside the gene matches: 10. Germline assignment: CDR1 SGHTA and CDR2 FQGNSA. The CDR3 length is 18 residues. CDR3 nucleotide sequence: TGTGCCAGCAGCCCGATAGCGGGGAGGGCGTCTGGGGCCAACGTCCTGACTTTC. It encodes CASSPIAGRASGANVLTF.

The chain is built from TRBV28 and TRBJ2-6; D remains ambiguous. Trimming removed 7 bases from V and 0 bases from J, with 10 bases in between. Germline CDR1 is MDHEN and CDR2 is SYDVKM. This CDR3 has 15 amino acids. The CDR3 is CASIGTHSGANVLTF. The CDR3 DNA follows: TGTGCCAGCATTGGCACTCACTCTGGGGCCAACGTCCTGACTTTC.

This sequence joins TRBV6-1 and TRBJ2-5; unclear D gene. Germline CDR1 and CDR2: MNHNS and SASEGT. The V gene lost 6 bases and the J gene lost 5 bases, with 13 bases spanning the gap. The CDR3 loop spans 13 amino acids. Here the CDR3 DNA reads TGTGCCAGCAGCCATAGTTTGGGGGAGACCCAGTACTTC. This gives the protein CASSHSLGETQYF.

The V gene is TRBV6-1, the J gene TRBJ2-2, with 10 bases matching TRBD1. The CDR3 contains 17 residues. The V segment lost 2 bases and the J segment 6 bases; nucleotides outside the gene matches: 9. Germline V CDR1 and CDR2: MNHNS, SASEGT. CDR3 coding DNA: TGTGCCAGCAGTGAATCCGCGACAGGGGGCGGGTCCGGGGAGCTGTTTTTT. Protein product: CASSESATGGGSGELFF.

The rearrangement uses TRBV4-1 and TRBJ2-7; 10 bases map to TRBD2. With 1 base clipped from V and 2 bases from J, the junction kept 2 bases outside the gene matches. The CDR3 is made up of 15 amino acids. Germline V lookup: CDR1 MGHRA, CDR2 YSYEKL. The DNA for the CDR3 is TGCGCCAGCAGCCAAGGGAGCGGGAGGGCCTACGAGCAGTACTTC. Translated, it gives CASSQGSGRAYEQYF.

CDR3 bases: TGTGCCAGCAGTAAAGGATTCAAATCGCTGAACACTGAAGCTTTCTTT. This gives the protein CASSKGFKSLNTEAFF. The rearrangement joins TRBV6-1 to TRBJ1-1; D call uncertain. This CDR3 region has 16 residues. Germline CDR1 and CDR2: MNHNS and SASEGT. With 5 bases removed from V and 0 bases from J, the gap between germline ends came to 16 bases.

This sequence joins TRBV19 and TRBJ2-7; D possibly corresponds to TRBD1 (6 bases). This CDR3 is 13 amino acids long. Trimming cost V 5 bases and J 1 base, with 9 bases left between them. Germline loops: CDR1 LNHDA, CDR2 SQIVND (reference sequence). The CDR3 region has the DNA TGTGCCAGTAGTGCCACAGGGTCCTACGAGCAGTACTTC. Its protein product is CASSATGSYEQYF.

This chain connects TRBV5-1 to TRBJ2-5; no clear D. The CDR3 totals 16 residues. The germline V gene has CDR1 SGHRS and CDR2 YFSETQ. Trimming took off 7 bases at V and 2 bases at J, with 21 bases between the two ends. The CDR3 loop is CASGSQFTMQQETQYF. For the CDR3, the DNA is TGCGCCAGCGGATCGCAATTTACTATGCAGCAAGAGACCCAGTACTTC.

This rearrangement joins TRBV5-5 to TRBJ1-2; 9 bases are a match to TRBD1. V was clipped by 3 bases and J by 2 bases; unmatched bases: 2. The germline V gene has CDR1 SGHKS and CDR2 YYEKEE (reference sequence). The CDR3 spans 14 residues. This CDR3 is CASSWDRANYGYTF. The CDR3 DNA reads TGTGCCAGCAGCTGGGACAGGGCGAACTATGGCTACACCTTC.

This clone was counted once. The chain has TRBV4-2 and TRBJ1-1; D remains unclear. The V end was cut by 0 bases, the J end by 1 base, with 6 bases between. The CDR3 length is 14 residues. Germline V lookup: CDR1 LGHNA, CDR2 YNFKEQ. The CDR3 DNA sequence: TGTGCCAGCAGCCAAGATTGGGGGAACACTGAAGCTTTCTTT. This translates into CASSQDWGNTEAFF.

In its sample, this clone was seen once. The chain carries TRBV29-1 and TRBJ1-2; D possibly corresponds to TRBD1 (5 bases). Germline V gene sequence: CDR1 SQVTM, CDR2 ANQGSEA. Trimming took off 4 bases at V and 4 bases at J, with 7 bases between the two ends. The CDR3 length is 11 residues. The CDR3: CSVAGTYGYTF. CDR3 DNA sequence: TGCAGCGTTGCCGGGACCTATGGCTACACCTTC.

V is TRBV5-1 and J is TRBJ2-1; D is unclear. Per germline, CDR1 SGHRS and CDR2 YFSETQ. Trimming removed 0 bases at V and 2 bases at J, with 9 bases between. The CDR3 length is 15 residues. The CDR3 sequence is CASSLDHGPYNEQFF. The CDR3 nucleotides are TGCGCCAGCAGCTTGGACCACGGCCCCTACAATGAGCAGTTCTTC.

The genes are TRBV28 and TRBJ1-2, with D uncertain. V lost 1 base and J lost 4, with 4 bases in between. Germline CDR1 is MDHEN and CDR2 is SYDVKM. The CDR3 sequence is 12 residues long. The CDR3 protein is CASSLLAYGYTF. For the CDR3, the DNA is TGTGCCAGCAGTTTATTGGCCTATGGCTACACCTTC.

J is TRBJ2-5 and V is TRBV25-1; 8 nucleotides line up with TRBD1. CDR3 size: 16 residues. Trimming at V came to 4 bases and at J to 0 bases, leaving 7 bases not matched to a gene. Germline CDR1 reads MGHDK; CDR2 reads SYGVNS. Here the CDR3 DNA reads TGTGCCAGCAGTGCAATCAGGGGGCCTGACCAAGAGACCCAGTACTTC. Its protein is CASSAIRGPDQETQYF.

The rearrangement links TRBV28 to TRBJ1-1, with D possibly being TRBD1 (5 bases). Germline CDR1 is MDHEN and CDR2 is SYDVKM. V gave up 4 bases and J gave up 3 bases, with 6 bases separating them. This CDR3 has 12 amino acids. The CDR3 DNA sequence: TGTGCCAGCAGTTGGGGGTACACTGAAGCTTTCTTT. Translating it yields CASSWGYTEAFF.

CDR3 protein: CASTPGGATSVYEQYF. The DNA of the CDR3 is TGTGCCAGCACCCCCGGGGGTGCGACTAGCGTCTACGAGCAGTACTTC. This rearrangement joins TRBV28 to TRBJ2-7, with TRBD2 matching over 8 bases. J gave up 3 bases and V 7 bases, and 14 bases lay outside the gene matches. The germline gives CDR1 MDHEN, CDR2 SYDVKM. The CDR3 is 16 residues long.

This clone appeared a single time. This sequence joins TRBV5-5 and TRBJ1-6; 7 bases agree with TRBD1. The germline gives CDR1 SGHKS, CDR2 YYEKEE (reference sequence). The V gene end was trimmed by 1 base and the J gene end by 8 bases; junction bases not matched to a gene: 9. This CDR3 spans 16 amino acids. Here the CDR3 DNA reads TGTGCCAGCAGCTTGCGGGAGGGGGCGAATTATTCACCCCTCCACTTT. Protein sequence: CASSLREGANYSPLHF.

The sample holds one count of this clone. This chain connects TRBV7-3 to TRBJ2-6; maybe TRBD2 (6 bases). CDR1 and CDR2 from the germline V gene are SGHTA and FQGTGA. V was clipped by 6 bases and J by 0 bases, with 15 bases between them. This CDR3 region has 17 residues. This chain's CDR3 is CASSKWQDYSGANVLTF. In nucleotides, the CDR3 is TGTGCCAGCAGTAAGTGGCAGGACTACTCTGGGGCCAACGTCCTGACTTTC.

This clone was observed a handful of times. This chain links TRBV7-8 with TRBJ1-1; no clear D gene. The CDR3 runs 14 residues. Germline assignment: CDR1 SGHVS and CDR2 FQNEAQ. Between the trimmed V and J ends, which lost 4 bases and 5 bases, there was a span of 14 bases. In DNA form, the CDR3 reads TGTGCCAGCAGCTCCGGGGTTTTGGGGACTGAAGCTTTCTTT. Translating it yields CASSSGVLGTEAFF.

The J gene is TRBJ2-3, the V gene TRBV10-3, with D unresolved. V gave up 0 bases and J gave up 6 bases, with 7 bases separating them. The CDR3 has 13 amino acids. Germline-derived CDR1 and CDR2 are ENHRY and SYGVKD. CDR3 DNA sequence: TGTGCCATCAGTGAGTCCGGAGTCGATACGCAGTATTTT. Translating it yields CAISESGVDTQYF.

The CDR3 loop is CASSLGTGISSYEQYF. The DNA of the CDR3 is TGTGCCAGCAGCTTAGGGACAGGGATCAGCTCCTACGAGCAGTACTTC. V usage is TRBV7-6 and J usage is TRBJ2-7; TRBD1 agrees at 8 bases. The germline V gene encodes CDR1 SGHVS and CDR2 FNYEAQ. The CDR3 sequence is 16 residues long. V lost 1 base, J lost 0 bases, and 5 bases stayed unmatched.

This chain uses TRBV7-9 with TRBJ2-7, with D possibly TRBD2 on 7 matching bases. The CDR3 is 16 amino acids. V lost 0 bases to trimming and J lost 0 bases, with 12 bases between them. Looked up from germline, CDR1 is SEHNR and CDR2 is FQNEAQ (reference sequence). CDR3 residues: CASSLAGGRSSYEQYF. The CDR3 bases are TGTGCCAGCAGCTTAGCGGGGGGGCGAAGCTCCTACGAGCAGTACTTC.

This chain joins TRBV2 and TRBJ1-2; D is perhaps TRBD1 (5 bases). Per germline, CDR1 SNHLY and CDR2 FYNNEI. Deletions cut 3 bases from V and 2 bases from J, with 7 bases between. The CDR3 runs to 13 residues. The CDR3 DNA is TGTGCCAGCAGTGACAGGGTCAACTATGGCTACACCTTC. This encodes CASSDRVNYGYTF.

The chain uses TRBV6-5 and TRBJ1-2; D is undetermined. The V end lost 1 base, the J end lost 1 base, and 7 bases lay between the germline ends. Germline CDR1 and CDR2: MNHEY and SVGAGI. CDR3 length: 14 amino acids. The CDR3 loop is CASSYFGDNYGYTF. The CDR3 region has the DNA TGTGCCAGCAGTTACTTTGGCGATAACTATGGCTACACCTTC.

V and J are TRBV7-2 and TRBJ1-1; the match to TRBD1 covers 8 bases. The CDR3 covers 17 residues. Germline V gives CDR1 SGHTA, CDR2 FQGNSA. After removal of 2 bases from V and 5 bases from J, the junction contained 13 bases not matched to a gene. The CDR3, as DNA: TGTGCCAGCAGCTTAAGGGACAGGCCACTAATGGGGACTGAAGCTTTCTTT. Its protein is CASSLRDRPLMGTEAFF.

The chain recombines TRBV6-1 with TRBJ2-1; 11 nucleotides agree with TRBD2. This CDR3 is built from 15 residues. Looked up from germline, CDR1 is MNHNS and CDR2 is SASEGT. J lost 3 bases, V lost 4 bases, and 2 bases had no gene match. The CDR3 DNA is TGTGCCAGCAGTGCAGGGACTAGCGGCTACAATGAGCAGTTCTTC. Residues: CASSAGTSGYNEQFF.